Listed here are 10 T cell receptor beta chains from one sample, sequenced in a study of control samples from healthy donors and cancer patients. Libraries were prepared by immunoSEQ multiplex PCR; TCRdb keeps only in-frame clonotypes and omits some of them. This sample carries roughly 200,000 clones, with roughly 2% going to the ten biggest clones. Sequencing was carried out using blood. The receptors here all came from a woman aged 25 to 45 in good health.

The rearrangement uses TRBV5-1 and TRBJ1-1; D is perhaps TRBD1 (6 bases). Germline V lookup: CDR1 SGHRS, CDR2 YFSETQ. The CDR3 sequence is 14 residues long. Trimming removed 5 bases at V and 8 bases at J, with 19 bases between. The CDR3 nucleotides are TGCGCCAGCAGTCCTGGAACAGGGTTCCGGGAAGCTTTCTTT. Protein: CASSPGTGFREAFF.

The chain has TRBV6-6 and TRBJ1-1, with D possibly TRBD1 on 5 matching bases. Trimming left V 7 bases short and J 4 bases short, with 16 bases between. CDR3 size: 14 residues. In germline, CDR1 is MNHNY, CDR2 SVGAGI (reference sequence). CDR3 region: CASTDRGGSTEAFF. The CDR3, as DNA: TGTGCCAGCACCGACCGGGGGGGAAGCACTGAAGCTTTCTTT.

The chain uses TRBV9 and TRBJ1-3; D call uncertain. The germline V gene encodes CDR1 SGDLS and CDR2 YYNGEE. Trimming cost V 4 bases and J 5 bases, with 13 bases left between them. The CDR3 consists of 14 residues. The CDR3 DNA is TGTGCCAGCAGCCCTTCGAGGTCGAGAAACACCATATATTTT. It yields the protein CASSPSRSRNTIYF.

CDR3 bases: TGTGCCACCTATGCAAACTCCTATGGCTACACCTTC. Its protein product is CATYANSYGYTF. The chain joins TRBV3-1 (or the pseudogene TRBV3-2) to TRBJ1-2; D remains unclear. The germline V gene encodes CDR1 LGHDT and CDR2 YNNKEL (reference sequence). V was shortened by 10 bases and J by 4 bases, with 13 bases between the two germline ends. This CDR3 is built from 12 residues.

This chain connects TRBV6-5 to TRBJ1-2; no clear D. Germline V gives CDR1 MNHEY, CDR2 SVGAGI. The germline V and J ends were trimmed by 5 bases and 4 bases, with 14 bases remaining between them. The length of the CDR3 is 14 residues. The CDR3 reads CASSIRVGIYGYTF. The CDR3 DNA sequence: TGTGCCAGCAGTATCCGAGTGGGAATCTATGGCTACACCTTC.

This chain joins TRBV5-1 and TRBJ1-1; D gene uncertain. The CDR3 loop spans 14 amino acids. Per germline, CDR1 SGHRS and CDR2 YFSETQ. V lost 1 base and J 4 bases, leaving 11 bases between the germline ends. For the CDR3, the DNA is TGCGCCAGCAGCTTGAACGGGAGGGCCACTGAAGCTTTCTTT. Translation: CASSLNGRATEAFF.

The J gene is TRBJ2-7, the V gene TRBV3-1 (or the pseudogene TRBV3-2); D may correspond to TRBD1 or TRBD2 (5 bases each). The length of the CDR3 is 14 residues. The ends were cut back, 0 bases at V and 2 bases at J, with 8 bases in the middle. CDR1 is LGHDT, CDR2 YNNKEL, per germline (reference sequence). The CDR3 region is CASSQEVGPYEQYF. CDR3 in DNA: TGTGCCAGCAGCCAAGAGGTGGGACCCTACGAGCAGTACTTC.

The gene calls are TRBV5-1 and TRBJ1-5, with a weak D call TRBD1 (5 bases). Germline V lookup: CDR1 SGHRS, CDR2 YFSETQ. Between the trimmed V and J ends, which lost 4 bases and 3 bases, there was a span of 20 bases. The CDR3 length is 17 residues. This CDR3 is CASSDRGREGPNQPQHF. The CDR3 coding sequence is TGCGCCAGCAGCGACCGCGGCCGAGAGGGACCCAATCAGCCCCAGCATTTT.

The CDR3 DNA is TGCGCCAGCAGCGTTAGAACAGAGAACACTGAAGCTTTCTTT. It specifies CASSVRTENTEAFF. This sequence joins TRBV5-1 and TRBJ1-1; no reliable D call. V was cut by 4 bases and J by 1 base, with 11 bases left in between. CDR3 size: 14 residues. The V gene's germline CDR1 is SGHRS and CDR2 YFSETQ.

The chain has TRBV5-6 and TRBJ2-1; 10 bases fit TRBD2. The germline CDR1 and CDR2 sequences are SGHDT and YYEEEE. This CDR3 comprises 16 residues. With V trimmed by 3 bases and J by 10 bases, 13 bases remained unmatched. In DNA, the CDR3 is TGTGCCAGCAGCTCGACCGGACTAGCGGCCTACGTGGAGCAGTTCTTC. This gives the protein CASSSTGLAAYVEQFF.